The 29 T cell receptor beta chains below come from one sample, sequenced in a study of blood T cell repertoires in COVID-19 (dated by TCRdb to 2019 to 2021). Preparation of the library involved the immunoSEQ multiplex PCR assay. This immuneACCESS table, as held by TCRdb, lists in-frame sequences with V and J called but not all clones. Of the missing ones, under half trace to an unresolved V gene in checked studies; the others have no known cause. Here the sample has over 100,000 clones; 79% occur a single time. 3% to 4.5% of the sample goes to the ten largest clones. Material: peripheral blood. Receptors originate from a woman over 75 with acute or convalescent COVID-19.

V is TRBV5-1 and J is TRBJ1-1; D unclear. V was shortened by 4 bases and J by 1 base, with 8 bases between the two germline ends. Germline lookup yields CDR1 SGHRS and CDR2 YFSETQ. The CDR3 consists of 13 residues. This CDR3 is CASSNTQNTEAFF. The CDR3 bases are TGCGCCAGCAGCAACACACAGAACACTGAAGCTTTCTTT.

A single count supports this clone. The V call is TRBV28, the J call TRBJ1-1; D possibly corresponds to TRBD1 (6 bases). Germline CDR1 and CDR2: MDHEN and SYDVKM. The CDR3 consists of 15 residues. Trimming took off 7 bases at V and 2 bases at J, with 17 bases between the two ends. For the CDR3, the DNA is TGTGCCAGCATCTCTGGGGGCCCACAAAACACTGAAGCTTTCTTT. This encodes CASISGGPQNTEAFF.

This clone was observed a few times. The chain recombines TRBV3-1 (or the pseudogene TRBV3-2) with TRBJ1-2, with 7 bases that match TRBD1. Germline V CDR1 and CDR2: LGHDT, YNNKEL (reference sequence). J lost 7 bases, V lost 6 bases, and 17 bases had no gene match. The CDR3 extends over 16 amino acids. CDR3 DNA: TGTGCCAGCAGTCACACCGAAAGACAGGGAGCGGCTGGCTACACCTTC. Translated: CASSHTERQGAAGYTF.

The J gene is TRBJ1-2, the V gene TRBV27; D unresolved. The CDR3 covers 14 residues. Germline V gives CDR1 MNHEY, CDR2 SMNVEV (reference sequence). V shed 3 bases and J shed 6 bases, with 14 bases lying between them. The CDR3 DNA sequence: TGTGCCAGCAGTTTCAGCCCCGACATCAATGGCTACACCTTC. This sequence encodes CASSFSPDINGYTF.

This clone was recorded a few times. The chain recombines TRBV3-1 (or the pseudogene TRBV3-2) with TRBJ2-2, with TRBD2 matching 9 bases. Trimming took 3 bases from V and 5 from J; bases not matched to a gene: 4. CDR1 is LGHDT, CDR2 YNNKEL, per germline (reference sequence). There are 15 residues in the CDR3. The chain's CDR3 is CASSQRGGRTGELFF. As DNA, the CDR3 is TGTGCCAGCAGCCAGCGGGGGGGCCGGACCGGGGAGCTGTTTTTT.

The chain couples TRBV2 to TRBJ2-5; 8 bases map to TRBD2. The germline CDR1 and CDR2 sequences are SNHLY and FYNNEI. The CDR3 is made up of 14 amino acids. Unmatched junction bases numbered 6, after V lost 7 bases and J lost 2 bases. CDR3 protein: CASKGRGGQETQYF. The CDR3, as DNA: TGTGCCAGCAAGGGTCGGGGGGGGCAAGAGACCCAGTACTTC.

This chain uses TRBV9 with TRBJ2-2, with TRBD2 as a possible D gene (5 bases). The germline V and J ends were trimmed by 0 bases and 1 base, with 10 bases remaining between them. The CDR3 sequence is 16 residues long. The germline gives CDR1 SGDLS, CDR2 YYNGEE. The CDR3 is CASSVADYWNTGELFF. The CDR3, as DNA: TGTGCCAGCAGCGTAGCCGACTACTGGAACACCGGGGAGCTGTTTTTT.

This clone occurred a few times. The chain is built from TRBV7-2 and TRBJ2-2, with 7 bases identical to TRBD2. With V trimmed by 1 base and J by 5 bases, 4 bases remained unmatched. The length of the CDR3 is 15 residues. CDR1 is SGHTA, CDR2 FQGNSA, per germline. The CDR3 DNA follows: TGTGCCAGCAGCTTAGACGGGAGGAAAACCGGGGAGCTGTTTTTT. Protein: CASSLDGRKTGELFF. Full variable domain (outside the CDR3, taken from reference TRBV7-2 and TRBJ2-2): GAGVSQSPSNKVTEKGKDVELRCDPISGHTALYWYRQSLGQGLEFLIYFQGNSAPDKSGLPSDRFSAERTGGSVSTLTIQRTQQEDSAVYLCASSLDGRKTGELFFGEGSRLTVL.

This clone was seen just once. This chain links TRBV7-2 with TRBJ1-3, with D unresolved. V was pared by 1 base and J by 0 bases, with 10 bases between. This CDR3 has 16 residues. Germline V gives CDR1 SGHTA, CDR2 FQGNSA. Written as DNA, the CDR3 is TGTGCCAGCAGCTTAGGCCCGTCTAACTCTGGAAACACCATATATTTT. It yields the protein CASSLGPSNSGNTIYF.

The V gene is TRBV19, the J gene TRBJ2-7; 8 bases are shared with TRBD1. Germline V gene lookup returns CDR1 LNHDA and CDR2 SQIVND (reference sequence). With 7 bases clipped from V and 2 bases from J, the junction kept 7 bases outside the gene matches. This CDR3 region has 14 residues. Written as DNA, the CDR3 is TGTGCCAGTAATCGAGGGACAGGTACCTACGAGCAGTACTTC. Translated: CASNRGTGTYEQYF.

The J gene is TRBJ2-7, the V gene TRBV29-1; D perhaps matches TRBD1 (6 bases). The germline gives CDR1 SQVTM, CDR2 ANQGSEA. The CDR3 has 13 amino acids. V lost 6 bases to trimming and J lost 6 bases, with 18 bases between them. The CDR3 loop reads CSVNSGHHSEQYF. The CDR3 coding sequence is TGCAGCGTCAATTCGGGACACCATTCCGAGCAGTACTTC.

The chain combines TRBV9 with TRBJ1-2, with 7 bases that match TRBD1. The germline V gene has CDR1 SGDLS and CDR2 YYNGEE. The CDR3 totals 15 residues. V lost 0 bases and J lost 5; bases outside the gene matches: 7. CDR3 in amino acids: CASSVEPQGRYGYTF. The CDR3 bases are TGTGCCAGCAGCGTAGAGCCACAGGGGAGGTATGGCTACACCTTC.

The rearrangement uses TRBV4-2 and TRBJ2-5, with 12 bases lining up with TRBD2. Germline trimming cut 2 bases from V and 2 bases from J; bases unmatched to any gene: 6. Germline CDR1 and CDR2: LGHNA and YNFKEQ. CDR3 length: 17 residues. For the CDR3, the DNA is TGTGCCAGCAGCCAATCCCCTAGCGGGGGGGATCAAGAGACCCAGTACTTC. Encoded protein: CASSQSPSGGDQETQYF.

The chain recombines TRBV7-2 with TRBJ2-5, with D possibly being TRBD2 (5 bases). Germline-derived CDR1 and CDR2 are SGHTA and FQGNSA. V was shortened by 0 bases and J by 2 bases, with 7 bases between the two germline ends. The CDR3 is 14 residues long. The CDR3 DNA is TGTGCCAGCAGCTTAGCCGAGCGGCAAGAGACCCAGTACTTC. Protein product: CASSLAERQETQYF.

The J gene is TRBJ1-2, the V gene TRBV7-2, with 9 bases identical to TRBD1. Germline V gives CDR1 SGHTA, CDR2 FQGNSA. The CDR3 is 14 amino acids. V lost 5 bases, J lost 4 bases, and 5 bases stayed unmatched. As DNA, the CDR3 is TGTGCCAGCAGCCCACAGGGGGCTCCCTATGGCTACACCTTC. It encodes CASSPQGAPYGYTF.

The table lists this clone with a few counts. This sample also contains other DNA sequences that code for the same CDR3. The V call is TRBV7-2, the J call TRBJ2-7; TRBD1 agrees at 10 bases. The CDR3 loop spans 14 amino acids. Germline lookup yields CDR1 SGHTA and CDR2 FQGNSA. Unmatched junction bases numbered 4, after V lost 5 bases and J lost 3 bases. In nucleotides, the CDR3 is TGTGCCAGCAGCCTCCGGACAGGGGGCTACGAGCAGTACTTC. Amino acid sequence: CASSLRTGGYEQYF.

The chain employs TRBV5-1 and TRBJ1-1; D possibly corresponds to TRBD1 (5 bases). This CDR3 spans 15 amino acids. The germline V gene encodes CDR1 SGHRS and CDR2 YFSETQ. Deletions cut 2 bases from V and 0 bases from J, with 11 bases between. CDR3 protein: CASSLGAAMNTEAFF. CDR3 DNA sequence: TGCGCCAGCAGCTTAGGGGCGGCCATGAACACTGAAGCTTTCTTT. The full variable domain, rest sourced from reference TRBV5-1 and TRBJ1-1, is KAGVTQTPRYLIKTRGQQVTLSCSPISGHRSVSWYQQTPGQGLQFLFEYFSETQRNKGNFPGRFSGRQFSNSRSEMNVSTLELGDSALYLCASSLGAAMNTEAFFGQGTRLTVV.

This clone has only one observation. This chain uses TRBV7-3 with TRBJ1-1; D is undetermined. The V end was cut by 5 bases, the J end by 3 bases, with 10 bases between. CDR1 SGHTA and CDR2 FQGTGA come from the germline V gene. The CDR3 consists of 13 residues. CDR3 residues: CASSANSDTEAFF. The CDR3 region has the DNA TGTGCCAGCAGCGCAAATTCGGACACTGAAGCTTTCTTT.

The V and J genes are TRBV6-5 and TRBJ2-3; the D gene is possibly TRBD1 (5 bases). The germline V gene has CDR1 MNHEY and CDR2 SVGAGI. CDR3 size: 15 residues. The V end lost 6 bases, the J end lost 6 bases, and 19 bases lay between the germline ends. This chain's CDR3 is CASRGPNFPSDTQYF. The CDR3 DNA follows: TGTGCCAGCAGGGGGCCAAACTTTCCCTCTGATACGCAGTATTTT.

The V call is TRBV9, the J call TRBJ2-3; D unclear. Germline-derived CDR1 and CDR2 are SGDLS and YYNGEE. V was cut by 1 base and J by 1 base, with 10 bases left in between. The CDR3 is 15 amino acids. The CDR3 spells CASSVLPLGTDTQYF. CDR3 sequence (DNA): TGTGCCAGCAGCGTACTACCCTTGGGCACAGATACGCAGTATTTT.

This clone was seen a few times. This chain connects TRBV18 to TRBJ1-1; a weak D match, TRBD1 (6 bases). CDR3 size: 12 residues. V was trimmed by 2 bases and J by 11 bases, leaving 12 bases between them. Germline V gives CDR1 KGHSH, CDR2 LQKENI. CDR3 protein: CASSPNQGMAFF. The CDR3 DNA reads TGTGCCAGCTCACCAAACCAGGGGATGGCTTTCTTT.

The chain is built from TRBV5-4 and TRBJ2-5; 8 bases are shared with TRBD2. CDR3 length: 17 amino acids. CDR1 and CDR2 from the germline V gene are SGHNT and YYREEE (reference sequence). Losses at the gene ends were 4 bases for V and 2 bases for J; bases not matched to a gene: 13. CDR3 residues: CASSPGGASGLQETQYF. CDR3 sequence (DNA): TGTGCCAGCAGCCCCGGAGGCGCTAGCGGGTTACAAGAGACCCAGTACTTC.

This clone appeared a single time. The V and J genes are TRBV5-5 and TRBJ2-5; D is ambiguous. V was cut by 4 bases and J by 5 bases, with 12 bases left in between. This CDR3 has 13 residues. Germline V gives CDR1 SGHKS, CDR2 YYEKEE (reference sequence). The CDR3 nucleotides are TGTGCCAGCAGCACCGGGTACGGGGAGACCCAGTACTTC. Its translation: CASSTGYGETQYF.

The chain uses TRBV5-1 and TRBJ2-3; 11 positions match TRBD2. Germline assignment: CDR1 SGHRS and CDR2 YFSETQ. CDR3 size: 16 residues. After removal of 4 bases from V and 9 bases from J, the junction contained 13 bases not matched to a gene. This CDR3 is CASSPEGLAGGRTQYF. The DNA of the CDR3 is TGCGCCAGCAGCCCGGAGGGGTTAGCGGGGGGGAGGACGCAGTATTTT.

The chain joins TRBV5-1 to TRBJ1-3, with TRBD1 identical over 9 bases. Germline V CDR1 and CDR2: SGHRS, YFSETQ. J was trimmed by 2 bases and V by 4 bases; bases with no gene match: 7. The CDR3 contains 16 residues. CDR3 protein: CASSPWTGETGNTIYF. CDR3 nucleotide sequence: TGCGCCAGCAGCCCCTGGACAGGGGAAACTGGAAACACCATATATTTT.

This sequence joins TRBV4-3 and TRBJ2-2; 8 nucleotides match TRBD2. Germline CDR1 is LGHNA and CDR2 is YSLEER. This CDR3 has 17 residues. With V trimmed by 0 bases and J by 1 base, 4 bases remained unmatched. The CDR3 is CASSQDWSGGNTGELFF. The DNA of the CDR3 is TGCGCCAGCAGCCAAGATTGGAGCGGGGGGAACACCGGGGAGCTGTTTTTT.

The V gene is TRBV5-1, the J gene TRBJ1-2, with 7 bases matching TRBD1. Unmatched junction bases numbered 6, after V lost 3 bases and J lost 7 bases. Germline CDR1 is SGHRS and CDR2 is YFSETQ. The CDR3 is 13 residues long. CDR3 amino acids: CASSSTGDGGYTF. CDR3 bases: TGCGCCAGCAGCTCAACAGGGGATGGTGGCTACACCTTC. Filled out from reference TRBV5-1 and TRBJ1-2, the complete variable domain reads KAGVTQTPRYLIKTRGQQVTLSCSPISGHRSVSWYQQTPGQGLQFLFEYFSETQRNKGNFPGRFSGRQFSNSRSEMNVSTLELGDSALYLCASSSTGDGGYTFGSGTRLTVV.

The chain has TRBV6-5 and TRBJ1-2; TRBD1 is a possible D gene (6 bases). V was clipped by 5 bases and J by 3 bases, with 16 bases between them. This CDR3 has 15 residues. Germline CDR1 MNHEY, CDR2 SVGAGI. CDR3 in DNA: TGTGCCAGCAGTCCCGAACGACAGGAGTACTATGGCTACACCTTC. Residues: CASSPERQEYYGYTF.

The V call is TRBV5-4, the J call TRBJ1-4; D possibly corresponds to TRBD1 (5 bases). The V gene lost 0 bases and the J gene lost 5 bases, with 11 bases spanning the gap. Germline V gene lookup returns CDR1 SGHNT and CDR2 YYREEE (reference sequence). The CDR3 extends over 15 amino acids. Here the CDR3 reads CASSLGTRANEKLFF. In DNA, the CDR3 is TGTGCCAGCAGCTTGGGGACAAGGGCAAATGAAAAACTGTTTTTT.